This TCR beta chain is drawn from a study of beta chain features in type 1 diabetes. Whole-study context: Age, gender and cell yields were alike across patients and healthy donors. Over all samples combined, over 85,000,000 sorted cells were examined. Whole-study results and caveats: TCRB CDR3s from Type 1 diabetes patients were moderately but significantly shorter in all four CD4+ subsets. TCRB rearrangement may or may not be influenced by HLA type; here this remained unresolved.

The length of the CDR3 is 16 residues. Between the trimmed V and J ends, which lost 4 bases and 1 base, there was a span of 14 bases. CDR1 and CDR2 from the germline V gene are SGHDN and FVKESK. Worth noting for this clone: Its antigen is undetermined.

Expressed TCRB transcripts were sequenced because the isolated RNA had all been reverse transcribed beforehand. Some clones are missing from TCRdb's copy, which holds only in-frame ones; the method was immunoSEQ multiplex PCR. In the table there are roughly 220,000 clones, 16% of which are singletons. The TCR originated in a man aged 25 to 45 with type 1 diabetes. The chain links TRBV14 to TRBJ2-1, with TRBD2 as a possible D gene (5 bases). The sequenced sample consisted of naive CD4+ T cells from blood. The CDR3 sequence is CASSRMSEGSYNEQFF. The CDR3 DNA is TGTGCCAGCAGCCGGATGTCTGAGGGATCCTACAATGAGCAGTTCTTC.